A single sample gave rise to the 7 T cell receptor beta chains below, sequenced in a study of resident and recirculating memory T cells in vitiligo. Method: immunoSEQ multiplex PCR; TCRdb's copy keeps in-frame clones and lacks some. The sample has approximately 69,000 clones, roughly 90% seen once; the top ten hold roughly 5%. Sequencing input: blood. The receptors derive from a male donor with vitiligo.

This chain joins TRBV7-2 and TRBJ1-2; 8 nucleotides match TRBD1. Germline V lookup: CDR1 SGHTA, CDR2 FQGNSA. J gave up 1 base and V 3 bases, and 7 bases lay outside the gene matches. The CDR3 is 16 residues long. CDR3 DNA: TGTGCCAGCAGCTTTTCCGGACAGGGAAGTAACTATGGCTACACCTTC. It specifies CASSFSGQGSNYGYTF.

V is TRBV27 and J is TRBJ2-3, with 11 positions matching TRBD2. The V and J ends lost 2 bases and 4 bases, in that order; junction bases with no gene match: 2. This CDR3 is built from 15 residues. The V gene's germline CDR1 is MNHEY and CDR2 SMNVEV (reference sequence). In DNA form, the CDR3 reads TGTGCCAGCAGTTTAATGACTAGCGGGGCAGATACGCAGTATTTT. Translated, it gives CASSLMTSGADTQYF.

The count of this clone is one. V is TRBV7-9 and J is TRBJ2-3; possible D gene TRBD2, 6 bases. The CDR3 is 17 amino acids. CDR1 is SEHNR, CDR2 FQNEAQ, per germline (reference sequence). V dropped 7 bases and J dropped 4 bases, with 24 bases sitting between them. CDR3 sequence: CASIARDSPRGADTQYF. As DNA, the CDR3 is TGTGCCAGCATCGCCCGGGACTCCCCCCGAGGCGCAGATACGCAGTATTTT.

V and J are TRBV11-1 and TRBJ2-3; 7 bases map to TRBD2. The ends lost 4 bases at V and 0 bases at J; junction bases unmatched: 10. Germline-derived CDR1 and CDR2 are SGHAT and FQDESV (reference sequence). The CDR3 runs 17 residues. CDR3 sequence (DNA): TGTGCCAGCAGCTGGGGTGAGGGAGGGGCAAGCACAGATACGCAGTATTTT. Encoded protein: CASSWGEGGASTDTQYF.

This clone is a singleton in its sample. The rearrangement uses TRBV5-1 and TRBJ2-1; TRBD1 matches at 10 bases. Germline V CDR1 and CDR2: SGHRS, YFSETQ. The CDR3 sequence is 15 residues long. V shed 4 bases and J 7 bases; nucleotides not matched to a gene: 8. The CDR3 bases are TGCGCCAGCAGCCCTGGCGGGACAGGGGCAAATGAGCAGTTCTTC. Protein sequence: CASSPGGTGANEQFF.

Notes on this clone: The sample has other DNA sequences that encode this CDR3 too. The chain links TRBV6-5 to TRBJ1-2; weak D call: TRBD1 (6 bases). V was trimmed by 4 bases and J by 6 bases, leaving 9 bases between them. In germline, CDR1 is MNHEY, CDR2 SVGAGI. This CDR3 has 12 amino acids. The CDR3 sequence is CASSSQGNGYTF. The CDR3 bases are TGTGCCAGCAGTTCACAGGGCAATGGCTACACCTTC.

This clone came up a few times. The rearrangement joins TRBV28 to TRBJ2-2; 10 bases fit TRBD1. V lost 3 bases and J lost 0; bases outside the gene matches: 1. The CDR3 runs 16 residues. CDR1 and CDR2 from the germline V gene are MDHEN and SYDVKM. The DNA for the CDR3 is TGTGCCAGCAGTTTGGACAGGGGGTCGAACACCGGGGAGCTGTTTTTT. Protein product: CASSLDRGSNTGELFF.